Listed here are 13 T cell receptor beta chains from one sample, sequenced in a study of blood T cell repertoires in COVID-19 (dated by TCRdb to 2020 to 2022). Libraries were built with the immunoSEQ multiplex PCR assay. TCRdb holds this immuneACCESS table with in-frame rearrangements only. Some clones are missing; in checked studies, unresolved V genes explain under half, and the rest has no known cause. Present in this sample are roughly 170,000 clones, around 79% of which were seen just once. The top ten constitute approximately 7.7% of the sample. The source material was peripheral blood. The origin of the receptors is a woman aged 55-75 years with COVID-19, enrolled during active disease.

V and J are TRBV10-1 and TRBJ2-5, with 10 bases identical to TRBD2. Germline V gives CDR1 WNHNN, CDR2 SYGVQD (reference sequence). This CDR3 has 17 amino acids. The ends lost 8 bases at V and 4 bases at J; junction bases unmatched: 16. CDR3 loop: CASDVLAGKFWVETQYF. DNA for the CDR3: TGCGCCAGCGACGTACTAGCGGGAAAGTTTTGGGTAGAGACCCAGTACTTC.

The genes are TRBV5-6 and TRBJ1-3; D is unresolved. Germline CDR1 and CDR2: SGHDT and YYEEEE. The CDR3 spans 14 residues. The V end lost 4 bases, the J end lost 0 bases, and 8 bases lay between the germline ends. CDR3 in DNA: TGTGCCAGCAGCCCCCGGGACTCTGGAAACACCATATATTTT. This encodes CASSPRDSGNTIYF.

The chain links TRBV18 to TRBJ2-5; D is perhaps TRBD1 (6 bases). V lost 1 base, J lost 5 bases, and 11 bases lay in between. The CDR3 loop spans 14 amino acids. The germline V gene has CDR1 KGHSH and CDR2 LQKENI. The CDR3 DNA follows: TGTGCCAGCTCACCACTCGCGCAGGGGGAGACCCAGTACTTC. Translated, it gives CASSPLAQGETQYF. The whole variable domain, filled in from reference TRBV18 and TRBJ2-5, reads NAGVMQNPRHLVRRRGQEARLRCSPMKGHSHVYWYRQLPEEGLKFMVYLQKENIIDESGMPKERFSAEFPKEGPSILRIQQVVRGDSAAYFCASSPLAQGETQYFGPGTRLLVL.

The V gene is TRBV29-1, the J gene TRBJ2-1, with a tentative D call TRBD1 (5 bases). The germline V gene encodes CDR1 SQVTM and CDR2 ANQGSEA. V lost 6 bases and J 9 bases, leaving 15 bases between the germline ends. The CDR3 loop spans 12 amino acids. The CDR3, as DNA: TGCAGCGTCCCGGAGAAAGGGGCTGAGCAGTTCTTC. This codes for CSVPEKGAEQFF.

In nucleotides, the CDR3 is TGTGCCAGCAGCTTAATTTGGCGGGCCTCCTACGAGCAGTACTTC. Protein product: CASSLIWRASYEQYF. The J gene is TRBJ2-7, the V gene TRBV11-2; a possible D gene is TRBD2 (5 bases). Trimming cost V 2 bases and J 0 bases, with 11 bases left between them. Germline V gene data show CDR1 as SGHAT and CDR2 as FQNNGV. There are 15 residues in the CDR3. Combining the CDR3 with reference TRBV11-2 and TRBJ2-7 gives the whole variable domain EAGVAQSPRYKIIEKRQSVAFWCNPISGHATLYWYQQILGQGPKLLIQFQNNGVVDDSQLPKDRFSAERLKGVDSTLKIQPAKLEDSAVYLCASSLIWRASYEQYFGPGTRLTVT.

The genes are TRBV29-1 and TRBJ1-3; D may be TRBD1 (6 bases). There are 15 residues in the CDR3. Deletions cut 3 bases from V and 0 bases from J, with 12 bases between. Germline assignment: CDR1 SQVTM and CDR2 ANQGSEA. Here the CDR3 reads CSVESPRGSGNTIYF. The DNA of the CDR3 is TGCAGCGTTGAGAGCCCCAGGGGCTCTGGAAACACCATATATTTT.

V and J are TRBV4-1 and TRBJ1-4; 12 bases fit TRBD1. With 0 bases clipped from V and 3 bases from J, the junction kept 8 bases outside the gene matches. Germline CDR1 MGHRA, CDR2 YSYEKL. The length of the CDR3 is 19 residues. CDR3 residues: CASSQDAGDRGLPNEKLFF. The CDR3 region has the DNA TGCGCCAGCAGCCAAGATGCAGGGGACAGGGGGCTTCCTAATGAAAAACTGTTTTTT.

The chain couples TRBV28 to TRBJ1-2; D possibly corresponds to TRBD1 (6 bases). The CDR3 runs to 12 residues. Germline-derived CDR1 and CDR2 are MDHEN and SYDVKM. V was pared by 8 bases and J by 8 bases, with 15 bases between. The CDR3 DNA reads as TGTGCCAGCCGGGGCAGGGGCCAGGGCTACACCTTC. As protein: CASRGRGQGYTF.

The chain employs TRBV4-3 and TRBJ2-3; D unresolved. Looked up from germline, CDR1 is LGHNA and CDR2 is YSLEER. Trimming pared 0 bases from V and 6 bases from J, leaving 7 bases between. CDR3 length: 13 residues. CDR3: CASSQDPRDTQYF. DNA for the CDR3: TGCGCCAGCAGCCAAGATCCGAGGGATACGCAGTATTTT.

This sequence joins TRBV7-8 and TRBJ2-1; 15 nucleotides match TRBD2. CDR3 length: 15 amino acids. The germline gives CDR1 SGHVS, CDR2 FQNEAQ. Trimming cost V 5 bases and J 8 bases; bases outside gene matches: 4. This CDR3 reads CASSRTSGRADEQFF. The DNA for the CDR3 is TGTGCCAGCAGCCGGACTAGCGGGAGGGCCGATGAGCAGTTCTTC.

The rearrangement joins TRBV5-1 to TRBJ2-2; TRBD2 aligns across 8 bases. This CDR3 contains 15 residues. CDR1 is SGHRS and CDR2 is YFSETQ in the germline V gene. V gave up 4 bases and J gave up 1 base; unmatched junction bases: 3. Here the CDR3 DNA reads TGCGCCAGCAGCCCGAGCGGGGGGAACACCGGGGAGCTGTTTTTT. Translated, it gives CASSPSGGNTGELFF.

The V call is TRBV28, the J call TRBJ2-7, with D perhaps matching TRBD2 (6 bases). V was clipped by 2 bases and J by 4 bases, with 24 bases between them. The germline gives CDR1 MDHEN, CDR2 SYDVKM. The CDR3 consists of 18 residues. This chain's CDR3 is CASSLPSMGGDSRYEQYF. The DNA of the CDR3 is TGTGCCAGCAGTTTACCCTCAATGGGTGGGGACTCCCGATACGAGCAGTACTTC.

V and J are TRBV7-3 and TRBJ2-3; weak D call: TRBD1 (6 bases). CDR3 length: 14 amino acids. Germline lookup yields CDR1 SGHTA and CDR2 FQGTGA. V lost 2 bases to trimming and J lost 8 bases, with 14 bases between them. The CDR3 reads CASSLRQGKGTQYF. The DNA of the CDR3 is TGTGCCAGCAGCTTACGGCAGGGGAAGGGTACGCAGTATTTT.